This entry lists 15 T cell receptor beta chains sequenced from one sample in a study of T cells in narcolepsy listed by TCRdb under 2018. Receptors were amplified or captured by the immunoSEQ multiplex PCR assay. What TCRdb holds here is the immuneACCESS table cut down to in-frame rearrangements. Part of the clones is not present; checked against another copy, under half of the missing clones reflect an unresolved V gene, and the others are unexplained. The sample data list 30,000 or so clones, and about 85% of these were observed just once. The ten largest account for approximately 0.91% of the sample. The sequenced sample was CD45RA- memory CD4+ T cells from PBMCs. Interpreted using the paper, the cell subset or site label stands for: memory T cells sorted ex vivo from peripheral blood. The receptors come from a human donor with narcolepsy.

On this clone: Different DNA sequences within this sample yield the same CDR3. This chain links TRBV5-6 with TRBJ1-3; a possible D gene is TRBD1 (5 bases). Germline CDR1 reads SGHDT; CDR2 reads YYEEEE. Trimming cost V 5 bases and J 0 bases, with 9 bases left between them. This CDR3 spans 14 amino acids. CDR3 loop: CASSSQGSGNTIYF. The CDR3 coding sequence is TGTGCCAGCAGTTCTCAGGGCTCTGGAAACACCATATATTTT.

This chain uses TRBV9 with TRBJ2-5, with TRBD1 matching over 8 bases. V shed 3 bases, J shed 2 bases, and the junction held 3 bases outside the gene matches. CDR1 is SGDLS and CDR2 is YYNGEE in the germline V gene. This CDR3 spans 14 amino acids. The CDR3 region has the DNA TGTGCCAGCAGCGGATACAGGGGGCAAGAGACCCAGTACTTC. Translation: CASSGYRGQETQYF. Using reference TRBV9 and TRBJ2-5 for the parts outside the CDR3, the full variable domain is DSGVTQTPKHLITATGQRVTLRCSPRSGDLSVYWYQQSLDQGLQFLIQYYNGEERAKGNILERFSAQQFPDLHSELNLSSLELGDSALYFCASSGYRGQETQYFGPGTRLLVL.

This chain uses TRBV19 with TRBJ1-4; D remains ambiguous. Trimming removed 8 bases at V and 4 bases at J, with 14 bases between. The CDR3 has 14 residues. Looked up from germline, CDR1 is LNHDA and CDR2 is SQIVND (reference sequence). Here the CDR3 DNA reads TGTGCCAGTGCAATGGTGAATAATAATGAAAAACTGTTTTTT. Translating gives CASAMVNNNEKLFF.

The genes are TRBV6-4 and TRBJ2-7; possibly TRBD2 for D (7 bases). The CDR3 extends over 13 amino acids. V was pared by 5 bases and J by 5 bases, with 13 bases between. Germline CDR1 MRHNA, CDR2 SNTAGT. DNA for the CDR3: TGTGCCAGCAGTCCCGAGGGGGGGAACGAGCAGTACTTC. Its translation: CASSPEGGNEQYF.

This chain links TRBV10-3 with TRBJ1-2; TRBD1 is a possible D gene (5 bases). The germline V gene encodes CDR1 ENHRY and CDR2 SYGVKD. CDR3 length: 17 amino acids. The V end lost 3 bases, the J end lost 0 bases, and 17 bases lay between the germline ends. The DNA for the CDR3 is TGTGCCATCAGTGACCCCCGCGCAGGACAAGCTAACTATGGCTACACCTTC. This sequence encodes CAISDPRAGQANYGYTF.

The chain joins TRBV25-1 to TRBJ1-6; TRBD1 might be the D (6 bases). CDR1 MGHDK and CDR2 SYGVNS come from the germline V gene. This CDR3 contains 15 residues. V shed 4 bases and J shed 7 bases, with 14 bases lying between them. The CDR3 coding sequence is TGTGCCAGCAGTGCCCTGACAGGCGAGAATTCACCCCTCCACTTT. This translates into CASSALTGENSPLHF.

The chain employs TRBV6-1 and TRBJ1-5; D gene unclear. Germline-derived CDR1 and CDR2 are MNHNS and SASEGT. The CDR3 totals 13 residues. The V and J ends lost 8 bases and 6 bases respectively, with 14 bases between them. The CDR3 protein is CASSLTNSQPQHF. The CDR3 DNA reads TGTGCCAGCTCCCTTACCAATAGTCAGCCCCAGCATTTT.

The V gene is TRBV13, the J gene TRBJ2-7, with TRBD2 matching over 10 bases. J lost 0 bases, V lost 4 bases, and 3 bases had no gene match. Germline CDR1 PRHDT, CDR2 FYEKMQ (reference sequence). The CDR3 totals 15 residues. In DNA form, the CDR3 reads TGTGCCAGCAGCTGGAGCGGGGGGGCCTCCTACGAGCAGTACTTC. Its translation is CASSWSGGASYEQYF.

V gene TRBV5-1 combines with J gene TRBJ2-5; 9 bases fit TRBD2. Trimming took 7 bases from V and 2 from J; bases not matched to a gene: 9. The CDR3 covers 15 residues. The V gene's germline CDR1 is SGHRS and CDR2 YFSETQ. In DNA form, the CDR3 reads TGCGCCAGCGGATTAGCGGGGGACCTTCAAGAGACCCAGTACTTC. Translated: CASGLAGDLQETQYF.

V usage is TRBV6-5 and J usage is TRBJ2-2; D is uncertain. The length of the CDR3 is 16 residues. CDR1 is MNHEY, CDR2 SVGAGI, per germline. V was trimmed by 0 bases and J by 1 base, leaving 9 bases between them. CDR3 bases: TGTGCCAGCAGTTACTCGGGGATTGGGAACACCGGGGAGCTGTTTTTT. It specifies CASSYSGIGNTGELFF.

The genes are TRBV6-5 and TRBJ1-6; D unresolved. The V gene's germline CDR1 is MNHEY and CDR2 SVGAGI. CDR3 length: 16 residues. The ends were cut back, 2 bases at V and 4 bases at J, with 12 bases in the middle. DNA of the CDR3: TGTGCCAGCAGTTACGAAAACAACATTTATAATTCACCCCTCCACTTT. It specifies CASSYENNIYNSPLHF.

The chain recombines TRBV6-1 with TRBJ2-7; possibly TRBD1 for D (5 bases). V shed 4 bases and J shed 5 bases, with 15 bases lying between them. This CDR3 is 14 amino acids long. In germline, CDR1 is MNHNS, CDR2 SASEGT. The CDR3 sequence: CASSGGRTNNEQYF. The CDR3, as DNA: TGTGCCAGCAGTGGGGGCAGGACCAACAACGAGCAGTACTTC.

The genes are TRBV2 and TRBJ1-4; 8 nucleotides line up with TRBD1. With 4 bases clipped from V and 12 bases from J, the junction kept 10 bases outside the gene matches. The CDR3 totals 14 residues. From germline, CDR1 is SNHLY and CDR2 FYNNEI. The CDR3 spells CASSGGTGRGELFF. As DNA, the CDR3 is TGTGCCAGCAGTGGAGGGACAGGCCGGGGGGAACTGTTTTTT.

The chain has TRBV4-2 and TRBJ1-5; 7 bases fit TRBD1. The CDR3 sequence is 15 residues long. Germline trimming cut 0 bases from V and 1 base from J; bases unmatched to any gene: 0. Germline assignment: CDR1 LGHNA and CDR2 YNFKEQ. In DNA form, the CDR3 reads TGTGCCAGCAGCCAAGACAGGGGGAGCAATCAGCCCCAGCATTTT. Protein product: CASSQDRGSNQPQHF.

The rearrangement joins TRBV6-5 to TRBJ1-3; 8 bases line up with TRBD1. V lost 6 bases and J lost 2; bases outside the gene matches: 6. Germline CDR1 and CDR2: MNHEY and SVGAGI. The CDR3 is 15 residues long. DNA for the CDR3: TGTGCCAGCAGCCGGACAGGGCGCCCTGGAAACACCATATATTTT. It translates to CASSRTGRPGNTIYF.